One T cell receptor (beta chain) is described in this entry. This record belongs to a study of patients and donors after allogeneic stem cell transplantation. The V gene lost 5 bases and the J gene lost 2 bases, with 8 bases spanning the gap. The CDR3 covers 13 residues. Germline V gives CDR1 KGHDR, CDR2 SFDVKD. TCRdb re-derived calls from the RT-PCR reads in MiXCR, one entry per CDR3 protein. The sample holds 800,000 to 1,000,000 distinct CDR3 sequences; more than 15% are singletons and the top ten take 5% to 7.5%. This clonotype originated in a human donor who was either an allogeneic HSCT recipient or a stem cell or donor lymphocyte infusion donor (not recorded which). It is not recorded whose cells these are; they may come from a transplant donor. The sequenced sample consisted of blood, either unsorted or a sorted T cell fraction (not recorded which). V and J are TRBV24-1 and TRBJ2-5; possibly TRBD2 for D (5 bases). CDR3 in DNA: TGTGCCACCAGTGGAGCGGAGCAAGAGACCCAGTACTTC. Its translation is CATSGAEQETQYF.